This TCR beta chain appears in the sequencing data of a study of response to subunit inactivated influenza vaccine. The CDR3 loop spans 14 amino acids. The V gene end was trimmed by 4 bases and the J gene end by 5 bases; junction bases not matched to a gene: 6. Germline V gene sequence: CDR1 SGHNT, CDR2 YENEEA. General study results and limits: New T cells are recruited in small numbers by each seasonal influenza vaccination, according to the authors' suggestion.

TCRdb called the RT-PCR reads again in MiXCR, with one record for every CDR3 protein. The sample carries about 650,000 distinct CDR3 sequences, 11% to 15% recorded once. To note about this clonotype: Antigen unknown.

The sample consisted of PBMCs from blood, taken roughly 2 weeks before vaccination. V gene TRBV11-3 combines with J gene TRBJ2-7, with 9 positions matching TRBD1. The receptor comes from a man aged 50-60 years who received an inactivated influenza vaccine. The DNA of the CDR3 is TGTGCCAGCAGCTCCCGACAGGGGGACGACGAGCAGTACTTC. Translated: CASSSRQGDDEQYF.